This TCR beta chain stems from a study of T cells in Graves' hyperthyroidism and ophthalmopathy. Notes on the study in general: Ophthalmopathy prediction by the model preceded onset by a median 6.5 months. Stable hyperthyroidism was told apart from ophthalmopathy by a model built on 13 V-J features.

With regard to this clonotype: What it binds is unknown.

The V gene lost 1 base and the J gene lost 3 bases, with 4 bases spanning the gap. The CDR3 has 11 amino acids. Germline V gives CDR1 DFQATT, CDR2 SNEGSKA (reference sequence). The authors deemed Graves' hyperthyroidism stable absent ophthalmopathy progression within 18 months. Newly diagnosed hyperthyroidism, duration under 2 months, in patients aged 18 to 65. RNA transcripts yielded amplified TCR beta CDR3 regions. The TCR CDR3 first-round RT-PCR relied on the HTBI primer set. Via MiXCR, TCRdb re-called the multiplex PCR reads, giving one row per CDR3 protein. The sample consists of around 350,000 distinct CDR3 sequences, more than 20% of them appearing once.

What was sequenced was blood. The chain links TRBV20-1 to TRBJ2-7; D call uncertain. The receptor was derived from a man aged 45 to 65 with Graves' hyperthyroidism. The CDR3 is CSARGDYEQYF. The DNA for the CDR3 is TGCAGTGCTAGAGGGGACTACGAGCAGTACTTC.